This TCR beta chain was found in a study of T cell repertoires in aging, cancer and after chemotherapy. Study-level findings and limits: In healthy donors, age-related TCR diversity loss mainly reflected lost richness. Rebound thymic output was suggested by rising median generation probability during chemotherapy in each cancer cohort.

Amplification of TCR beta used genomic DNA extracted from peripheral blood. By share, this clonotype counts as medium-sized. Its antigen is undetermined. The CDR3 contains 15 residues. Germline assignment: CDR1 SEHNR and CDR2 FQNEAQ (reference sequence). V lost 5 bases and J lost 7, with 15 bases in between. Multiplex touch-down PCR with TRB-A/B primers amplified rearranged V-D-J TRB sequences. Each CDR3 protein gets one entry after TCRdb re-called the multiplex PCR reads with MiXCR. Of about 1,200 distinct CDR3 sequences in the sample, 25% to 30% were seen once. The sequence came from a human donor with a blood cancer. This rearrangement joins TRBV7-9 to TRBJ1-6; D perhaps matches TRBD1 (5 bases). The specimen sequenced was blood. This chain's CDR3 is CASSIGDSDNSPLHF. The CDR3 nucleotides are TGTGCCAGCAGCATCGGCGACAGTGACAATTCACCCCTCCACTTT.